This TCR beta chain was captured by sequencing in a study of CD8 T cells in ankylosing spondylitis. Preparation of TCR beta libraries was done by quantitative 5'-RACE with molecular barcodes. MiXCR, applied by TCRdb to the 5' RACE reads, yields one record per CDR3 protein. The sample lists 130,000 to 150,000 distinct CDR3 sequences, roughly 8% occurring once. This clonotype was detected many times. Its antigen is unidentified. CDR1 is SGHTA, CDR2 FQGTGA, per germline. The V end was cut by 5 bases, the J end by 4 bases, with 14 bases between. The CDR3 extends over 14 amino acids. Study-level results: There were earlier reports of some motif variants in reactive arthritis synovial fluid and blood. Reportedly, significant enrichment of disease-linked clones occurred in matched ankylosing spondylitis synovial fluid. A TCR beta motif of roughly 8 highly homologous variants seemed to mark ankylosing spondylitis blood.

The chain carries TRBV7-3 and TRBJ1-2, with D unclear. The sequence derives from a male donor with ankylosing spondylitis. Material for sequencing was synovial fluid, either unsorted or a sorted T cell fraction (not recorded which). The CDR3 is CASSDRGRSYGYTF. Here the CDR3 DNA reads TGTGCCAGCAGCGACCGCGGACGGAGCTATGGCTACACCTTC. Looking up the rest from reference TRBV7-3 and TRBJ1-2 gives the full variable domain: GAGVSQTPSNKVTEKGKYVELRCDPISGHTALYWYRQSLGQGPEFLIYFQGTGAADDSGLPNDRFFAVRPEGSVSTLKIQRTERGDSAVYLCASSDRGRSYGYTFGSGTRLTVV.